Each of the 28 T cell receptor beta chains below was sequenced from the same sample in a study of blood T cell repertoires in COVID-19. This table comes from immunoSEQ multiplex PCR, and its TCRdb copy is limited to in-frame clones, with some not included. This table has about 120,000 clones, 65% to 85% appearing once. Sequenced sample: PBMCs or T cells enriched from blood (not recorded which). The source of these receptors is a woman aged 30 to 39 who had recovered from COVID-19.

The chain has TRBV20-1 and TRBJ2-7; D uncertain. The CDR3 consists of 11 residues. V lost 6 bases to trimming and J lost 2 bases, with 8 bases between them. Germline V gene sequence: CDR1 DFQATT, CDR2 SNEGSKA (reference sequence). CDR3: CSALEAYEQYF. CDR3 DNA: TGCAGTGCCCTAGAGGCCTACGAGCAGTACTTC.

This chain joins TRBV19 and TRBJ1-3; D not certain. Germline V gives CDR1 LNHDA, CDR2 SQIVND (reference sequence). This CDR3 comprises 16 residues. The V end lost 6 bases, the J end lost 2 bases, and 17 bases lay between the germline ends. In nucleotides, the CDR3 is TGTGCCAGTAGCCTGCTGGGGTGGACTGCTGGAAACACCATATATTTT. Translating it yields CASSLLGWTAGNTIYF.

The gene calls are TRBV4-3 and TRBJ1-1; 7 bases fit TRBD1. Trimming at V came to 0 bases and at J to 4 bases, leaving 14 bases not matched to a gene. The CDR3 is 18 residues long. Germline CDR1 and CDR2: LGHNA and YSLEER. CDR3 residues: CASSQDFPLTGSGTEAFF. In DNA form, the CDR3 reads TGCGCCAGCAGCCAAGATTTCCCTTTGACAGGGTCGGGCACTGAAGCTTTCTTT.

The genes are TRBV4-1 and TRBJ2-3; D perhaps matches TRBD2 (6 bases). The germline CDR1 and CDR2 sequences are MGHRA and YSYEKL. Trimming removed 4 bases from V and 2 bases from J, with 16 bases in between. The CDR3 covers 16 residues. Here the CDR3 DNA reads TGCGCCAGCAGCCGAACTCCGGGACTTGACACAGATACGCAGTATTTT. Amino acids: CASSRTPGLDTDTQYF.

The chain is built from TRBV12-3 or TRBV12-4 and TRBJ1-1, with 9 bases matching TRBD1. The V gene end was trimmed by 6 bases and the J gene end by 4 bases; junction bases not matched to a gene: 3. The length of the CDR3 is 13 residues. In DNA, the CDR3 is TGTGCCAGCAGCCAGGACAGGGGCACTGAAGCTTTCTTT. Its protein product is CASSQDRGTEAFF.

The V call is TRBV5-5, the J call TRBJ1-1, with 7 bases aligning to TRBD1. The trim removed 5 bases at V and 0 bases at J, leaving 13 bases unmatched. This CDR3 is built from 17 residues. Germline values: CDR1 SGHKS, CDR2 YYEKEE (reference sequence). CDR3: CASRDPGQRSMNTEAFF. The CDR3 DNA reads as TGTGCCAGCAGGGATCCGGGACAGAGGTCGATGAACACTGAAGCTTTCTTT.

The V and J genes are TRBV7-8 and TRBJ2-1; the D gene is possibly TRBD2 (5 bases). CDR1 and CDR2 (germline): SGHVS, FQNEAQ. This CDR3 comprises 18 residues. V lost 5 bases and J lost 0, with 20 bases in between. CDR3 nucleotides: TGTGCCAGCAGCCCCGGGCCCTTGGAGGCGAACTCCTACAATGAGCAGTTCTTC. Amino acid sequence: CASSPGPLEANSYNEQFF.

The chain has TRBV28 and TRBJ1-3; 10 nucleotides align to TRBD1. The CDR3 extends over 15 amino acids. The germline V gene encodes CDR1 MDHEN and CDR2 SYDVKM. The V segment lost 5 bases and the J segment 3 bases; nucleotides outside the gene matches: 4. CDR3 nucleotides: TGTGCCAGCAGTGAGACAGGGGGCTTTGGAAACACCATATATTTT. It codes for CASSETGGFGNTIYF. The whole variable domain, filled in from reference TRBV28 and TRBJ1-3, reads DVKVTQSSRYLVKRTGEKVFLECVQDMDHENMFWYRQDPGLGLRLIYFSYDVKMKEKGDIPEGYSVSREKKERFSLILESASTNQTSMYLCASSETGGFGNTIYFGEGSWLTVV.

This chain links TRBV6-5 with TRBJ2-7, with TRBD1 identical over 7 bases. CDR3 length: 14 amino acids. Trimming removed 2 bases from V and 3 bases from J; junction bases left unmatched: 4. Germline loops: CDR1 MNHEY, CDR2 SVGAGI. The CDR3 protein is CASSYSQGVYEQYF. The CDR3 coding sequence is TGTGCCAGCAGTTACAGCCAGGGGGTCTACGAGCAGTACTTC.

The chain uses TRBV6-5 and TRBJ1-1, with a tentative D call TRBD1 (6 bases). Trimming stripped 7 bases from V and 6 bases from J, with 18 bases between. Germline values: CDR1 MNHEY, CDR2 SVGAGI. The CDR3 spans 14 residues. CDR3 in DNA: TGTGCCAGCACCCCGCGGCAGGGGAAGGCTGAAGCTTTCTTT. This sequence encodes CASTPRQGKAEAFF.

The chain uses TRBV6-5 and TRBJ1-1; maybe TRBD1 (5 bases). CDR3 length: 15 amino acids. Germline lookup yields CDR1 MNHEY and CDR2 SVGAGI. V lost 0 bases to trimming and J lost 5 bases, with 13 bases between them. Written as DNA, the CDR3 is TGTGCCAGCAGTTACTCGAAGCAGGGTTGGACTGAAGCTTTCTTT. Amino acids: CASSYSKQGWTEAFF.

The gene calls are TRBV5-6 and TRBJ2-5; 7 bases match TRBD1. The junction had 13 bases not matched to a gene; V was cut back by 4 bases and J by 4 bases. The CDR3 has 16 residues. The germline V gene has CDR1 SGHDT and CDR2 YYEEEE. The CDR3 protein is CASSKMTGLGTETQYF. DNA for the CDR3: TGTGCCAGCAGCAAGATGACAGGGTTGGGTACAGAGACCCAGTACTTC. Filled out from reference TRBV5-6 and TRBJ2-5, the complete variable domain reads DAGVTQSPTHLIKTRGQQVTLRCSPKSGHDTVSWYQQALGQGPQFIFQYYEEEERQRGNFPDRFSGHQFPNYSSELNVNALLLGDSALYLCASSKMTGLGTETQYFGPGTRLLVL.

As regards this clone: The sample has other DNA sequences that encode this CDR3 too. The chain joins TRBV5-4 to TRBJ1-1; D might be TRBD1 (6 bases). V lost 0 bases and J lost 2, with 8 bases in between. Looked up from germline, CDR1 is SGHNT and CDR2 is YYREEE (reference sequence). This CDR3 region has 14 residues. CDR3 sequence: CASSLGGLNTEAFF. CDR3 DNA: TGTGCCAGCAGCTTGGGGGGGCTAAACACTGAAGCTTTCTTT. Based on the CDR3 plus reference TRBV5-4 and TRBJ1-1, the full variable domain is ETGVTQSPTHLIKTRGQQVTLRCSSQSGHNTVSWYQQALGQGPQFIFQYYREEENGRGNFPPRFSGLQFPNYSSELNVNALELDDSALYLCASSLGGLNTEAFFGQGTRLTVV.

This sequence joins TRBV29-1 and TRBJ2-7, with 8 bases matching TRBD2. V shed 4 bases and J 2 bases; nucleotides not matched to a gene: 10. Germline assignment: CDR1 SQVTM and CDR2 ANQGSEA. The CDR3 extends over 15 amino acids. For the CDR3, the DNA is TGCAGCGTTGGTCCCCCGGGAGGGCGAGCCTACGAGCAGTACTTC. This codes for CSVGPPGGRAYEQYF.

The chain has TRBV18 and TRBJ1-5; 7 positions match TRBD1. V was clipped by 1 base and J by 4 bases; unmatched bases: 10. The CDR3 sequence is 17 residues long. Germline V gene data show CDR1 as KGHSH and CDR2 as LQKENI. The CDR3 DNA reads TGTGCCAGCTCACCACTCGGTGGGACAGCCAGAAATCAGCCCCAGCATTTT. Translation gives CASSPLGGTARNQPQHF.

V and J are TRBV12-3 or TRBV12-4 and TRBJ2-7; TRBD2 is a possible D gene (5 bases). This CDR3 is built from 13 residues. V lost 8 bases to trimming and J lost 6 bases, with 17 bases between them. This chain's CDR3 is CASSLVRRSEQYF. The CDR3 DNA is TGTGCCAGCTCCCTTGTCCGGAGGAGCGAGCAGTACTTC.

The chain links TRBV7-2 to TRBJ1-6; 7 bases agree with TRBD1. The ends lost 6 bases at V and 7 bases at J; junction bases unmatched: 6. There are 14 residues in the CDR3. The germline V gene has CDR1 SGHTA and CDR2 FQGNSA. CDR3 nucleotide sequence: TGTGCCAGCAGGAGGGACAGTGCAAATTCACCCCTCCACTTT. Translated, it gives CASRRDSANSPLHF.

A few counts support this clone. This sequence joins TRBV5-1 and TRBJ2-3, with 7 bases identical to TRBD2. The ends lost 1 base at V and 4 bases at J; junction bases unmatched: 12. This CDR3 comprises 17 residues. Germline CDR1 SGHRS, CDR2 YFSETQ. CDR3 amino acids: CASSLLGLLLRPDTQYF. The CDR3 nucleotides are TGCGCCAGCAGCTTGCTGGGACTACTCCTTCGGCCAGATACGCAGTATTTT.

This clone has a count of ten or more. The chain couples TRBV28 to TRBJ1-5, with D maybe TRBD1 (5 bases). Germline V gene sequence: CDR1 MDHEN, CDR2 SYDVKM. The ends were cut back, 6 bases at V and 0 bases at J, with 12 bases in the middle. The CDR3 consists of 15 residues. DNA for the CDR3: TGTGCCAGCAGAAACAGGTATTATAGCAATCAGCCCCAGCATTTT. It encodes CASRNRYYSNQPQHF.

The V and J genes are TRBV5-5 and TRBJ2-1, with 7 bases aligning to TRBD2. Germline-derived CDR1 and CDR2 are SGHKS and YYEKEE (reference sequence). The CDR3 runs to 17 residues. Trimming removed 0 bases from V and 2 bases from J; junction bases left unmatched: 8. The CDR3 DNA follows: TGTGCCAGCAGCTTGGAGGGCCTAGCGGAGACCTACAATGAGCAGTTCTTC. The encoded protein is CASSLEGLAETYNEQFF.

The table lists this clone with a count of one. The chain employs TRBV11-2 and TRBJ2-7; tentative D call: TRBD2 (6 bases). This CDR3 is 16 amino acids long. V gave up 1 base and J gave up 0 bases, with 13 bases separating them. Germline CDR1 reads SGHAT; CDR2 reads FQNNGV. The CDR3, as DNA: TGTGCCAGCAGCTTAGGGACTTTCGGGAGCTCCTACGAGCAGTACTTC. Translation: CASSLGTFGSSYEQYF.

The gene calls are TRBV4-2 and TRBJ2-1; D gene uncertain. CDR1 and CDR2 from the germline V gene are LGHNA and YNFKEQ. CDR3 length: 14 amino acids. V dropped 1 base and J dropped 5 bases, with 9 bases sitting between them. CDR3 protein: CASSQVSRNNEQFF. The DNA for the CDR3 is TGTGCCAGCAGCCAAGTTTCGAGAAACAATGAGCAGTTCTTC.

The V and J genes are TRBV18 and TRBJ1-1; D is perhaps TRBD1 (5 bases). V was trimmed by 6 bases and J by 1 base, leaving 15 bases between them. Germline CDR1 is KGHSH and CDR2 is LQKENI. There are 15 residues in the CDR3. The CDR3 protein is CASSSAGGRNTEAFF. Written as DNA, the CDR3 is TGTGCCAGCTCTTCGGCCGGGGGGAGGAACACTGAAGCTTTCTTT. The full variable domain, in which reference TRBV18 and TRBJ1-1 provide the parts outside the CDR3, is NAGVMQNPRHLVRRRGQEARLRCSPMKGHSHVYWYRQLPEEGLKFMVYLQKENIIDESGMPKERFSAEFPKEGPSILRIQQVVRGDSAAYFCASSSAGGRNTEAFFGQGTRLTVV.

The chain combines TRBV5-5 with TRBJ2-4; D possibly corresponds to TRBD2 (7 bases). Germline CDR1 and CDR2: SGHKS and YYEKEE (reference sequence). The V end lost 0 bases, the J end lost 3 bases, and 25 bases lay between the germline ends. CDR3 length: 20 amino acids. The CDR3 DNA reads TGTGCCAGCAGCTTGGTTGGGGCGGGAGTCTATGTCAGGGGCAAAAACATTCAGTACTTC. Its translation: CASSLVGAGVYVRGKNIQYF.

This chain connects TRBV4-2 to TRBJ2-1; no firm D call. In germline, CDR1 is LGHNA, CDR2 YNFKEQ. CDR3 length: 18 amino acids. Trimming left V 4 bases short and J 8 bases short, with 27 bases between. This CDR3 reads CASSPRFGSRLQPDEQFF. The CDR3 nucleotides read TGTGCCAGCAGCCCCCGTTTCGGTAGCAGACTTCAACCAGATGAGCAGTTCTTC.

V and J are TRBV14 and TRBJ2-2, with D perhaps matching TRBD1 (6 bases). Trimming removed 1 base at V and 1 base at J, with 7 bases between. Germline CDR1 reads SGHDN; CDR2 reads FVKESK. The CDR3 sequence is 15 residues long. The CDR3 bases are TGTGCCAGCAGCCAAGCACAGGGGAACACCGGGGAGCTGTTTTTT. Amino acid sequence: CASSQAQGNTGELFF.

The chain is built from TRBV6-4 and TRBJ2-1, with a tentative D call TRBD2 (6 bases). V was cut by 8 bases and J by 6 bases, with 14 bases left in between. The CDR3 contains 13 residues. Germline V gene data show CDR1 as MRHNA and CDR2 as SNTAGT. CDR3: CASSRDSLNEQFF. The CDR3 DNA reads TGTGCCAGCTCCCGGGACTCCCTCAATGAGCAGTTCTTC.

V and J are TRBV30 and TRBJ1-4; possible D gene TRBD1, 6 bases. Germline CDR1 reads GTSNPN; CDR2 reads SVGIG (reference sequence). V was shortened by 2 bases and J by 8 bases, with 21 bases between the two germline ends. The CDR3 sequence is 16 residues long. The CDR3 loop is CAWSRPTGLWREKLFF. Here the CDR3 DNA reads TGTGCCTGGAGTCGACCCACAGGGCTTTGGCGCGAAAAACTGTTTTTT.